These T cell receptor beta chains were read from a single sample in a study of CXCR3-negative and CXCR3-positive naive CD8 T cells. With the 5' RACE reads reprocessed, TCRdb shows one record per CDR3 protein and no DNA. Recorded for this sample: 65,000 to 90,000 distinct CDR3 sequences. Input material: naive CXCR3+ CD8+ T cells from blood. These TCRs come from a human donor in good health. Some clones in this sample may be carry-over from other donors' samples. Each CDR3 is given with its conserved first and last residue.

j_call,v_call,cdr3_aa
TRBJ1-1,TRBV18,CASSSQTNTEAFF
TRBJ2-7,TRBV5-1,CASSLEGTGAYEQYF
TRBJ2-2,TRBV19,CASSISGFNTGELFF
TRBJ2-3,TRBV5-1,CASSRGPGTDTQYF
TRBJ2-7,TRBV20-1,CSAREASGASYEQYF
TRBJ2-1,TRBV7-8,CASTSIVRRGGYNEQFF
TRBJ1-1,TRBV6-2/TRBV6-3,CASSYTRRGPEAFF
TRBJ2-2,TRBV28,CASSWNLNAINTGELFF
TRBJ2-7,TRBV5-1,CASSSGQATYEQYF
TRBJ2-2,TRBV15,CATSRTSGSVPGELFF
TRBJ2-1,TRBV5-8,CASSLMPSYNEQFF
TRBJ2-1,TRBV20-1,CSARGDEAWLPYNEQFF
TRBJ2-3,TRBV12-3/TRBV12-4,CASNRANTDTQYF
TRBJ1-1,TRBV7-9,CASSEWGNTEAFF
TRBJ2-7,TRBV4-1,CASSQGTGLAYEQYF
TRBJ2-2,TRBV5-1,CASSSTSGTGELFF
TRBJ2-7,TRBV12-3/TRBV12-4,CASSLPLNEQYF
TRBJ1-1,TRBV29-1,CSVGAANTEAFF
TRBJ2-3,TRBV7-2,CASSLGRSRLDTQYF
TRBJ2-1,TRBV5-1,CASSSPGTGRMDEQFF
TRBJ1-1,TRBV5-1,CASSPGRFQGNTEAFF
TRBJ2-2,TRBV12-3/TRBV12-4,CASTEGTGELFF
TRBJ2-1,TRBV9,CASSANRDSVYEQFF
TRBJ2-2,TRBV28,CASRTRRTTGELFF
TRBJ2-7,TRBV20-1,CSVSGPGLADYEQYF
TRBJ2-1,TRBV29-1,CSVEDLGREGNEQFF
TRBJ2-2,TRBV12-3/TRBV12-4,CASTFIGLAGGRNTGELFF
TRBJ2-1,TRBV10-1,CASSRLWGHDEQFF
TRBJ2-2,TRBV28,CASNKVDGELFF
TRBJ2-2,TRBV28,CASSWGYTGELFF
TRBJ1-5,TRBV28,CASSPRTGNSNQPQHF
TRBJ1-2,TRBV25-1,CASTAGGNYGYTF
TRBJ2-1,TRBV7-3,CASSLTGGLYNEQFF
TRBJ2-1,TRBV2,CASGQGGEDEQFF
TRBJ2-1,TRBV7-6,CASSLGRGRLNEQFF
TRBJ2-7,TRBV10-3,CAISELTGNRDEQYF
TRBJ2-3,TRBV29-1,CSVEYATSGLGTDTQYF
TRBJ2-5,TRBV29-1,CSDQGDETQYF
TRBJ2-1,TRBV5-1,CASRAGTSSYNEQFF
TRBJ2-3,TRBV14,CASSQGQGAVTDTQYF
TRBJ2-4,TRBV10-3,CAISESVDRAMGKNIQYF
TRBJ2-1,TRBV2,CASSELQGGDNEQFF
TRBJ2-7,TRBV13,CASSLAGTSSYEQYF
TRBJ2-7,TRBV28,CASSFDYEQYF
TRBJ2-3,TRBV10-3,CAIRGGGTDTQYF
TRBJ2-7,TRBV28,CASSFQASGVNEQYF
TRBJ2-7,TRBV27,CASSRTSGVYEQYF
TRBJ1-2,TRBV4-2,CASSQDIEQGASYYGYTF
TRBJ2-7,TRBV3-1,CASSQGPGASEQYF
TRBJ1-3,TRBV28,CASSPGLSASGNTIYF
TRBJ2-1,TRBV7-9,CASSLAKGGRNEQFF
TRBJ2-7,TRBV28,CASSLGLATIPYEQYF
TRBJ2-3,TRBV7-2,CASSPWGLGEGGTDTQYF
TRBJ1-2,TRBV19,CASSKGPSNYGYTF
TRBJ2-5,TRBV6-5,CASSTGTSFGTQETQYF
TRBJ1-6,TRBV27,CASSLGGGSPLHF
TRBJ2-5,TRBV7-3,CASSWGTGGLETQYF
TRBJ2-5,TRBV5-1,CASSLLAGALETQYF